What follows are 19 T cell receptor beta chains derived from one specimen sequenced in a study of T cell repertoires in cytomegalovirus infection. Each CDR3 protein gets one entry after TCRdb re-called the reads with MiXCR. The data contain about 700,000 distinct CDR3 sequences, 33% of them singletons. These TCRs' antigens remain unknown. The sequenced sample was cultured PBMCs, obtained from culture after CMV antigen stimulation. The receptor set was obtained from a human donor in good health (CMV status not recorded). Some clones in this sample may be carry-over from other donors' samples.

This chain joins TRBV7-4 and TRBJ1-1; D is ambiguous. V dropped 2 bases and J dropped 3 bases, with 13 bases sitting between them. This CDR3 has 15 amino acids. Germline CDR1 is SGHVT and CDR2 is SQSDAQ. DNA for the CDR3: TGTGCCAGCAGCTTATGGGGTGATAGTGACACTGAAGCTTTCTTT. Its protein product is CASSLWGDSDTEAFF.

This chain uses TRBV28 with TRBJ2-5, with D unclear. This CDR3 contains 13 residues. Germline assignment: CDR1 MDHEN and CDR2 SYDVKM. The V end was cut by 3 bases, the J end by 4 bases, with 9 bases between. The CDR3 protein is CASSFYTAETQYF. For the CDR3, the DNA is TGTGCCAGCAGTTTCTACACGGCAGAGACCCAGTACTTC.

The chain employs TRBV5-1 and TRBJ2-5, with D hard to call. Germline assignment: CDR1 SGHRS and CDR2 YFSETQ. This CDR3 has 14 residues. V was cut by 1 base and J by 1 base, with 8 bases left in between. The CDR3 bases are TGCGCCAGCAGCTTGTGGAACTTCCAAGAGACCCAGTACTTC. Protein: CASSLWNFQETQYF. The full variable domain, with the rest looked up from reference TRBV5-1 and TRBJ2-5, is KAGVTQTPRYLIKTRGQQVTLSCSPISGHRSVSWYQQTPGQGLQFLFEYFSETQRNKGNFPGRFSGRQFSNSRSEMNVSTLELGDSALYLCASSLWNFQETQYFGPGTRLLVL.

As regards this clonotype: With a much larger clone just one base away, this may be a read error. This chain links TRBV7-8 with TRBJ2-5; D not certain. CDR3 length: 12 amino acids. Germline CDR1 reads SGHVS; CDR2 reads FQNEAQ. Trimming took off 2 bases at V and 1 base at J, with 2 bases between the two ends. Here the CDR3 DNA reads TGTGCCAGCAGCTTAATCCAAGAGACCCAGTACTTC. The encoded protein is CASSLIQETQYF.

This clonotype was counted ten times or more. The rearrangement uses TRBV7-2 and TRBJ2-3; D call uncertain. V lost 2 bases, J lost 2 bases, and 8 bases lay in between. The CDR3 sequence is 14 residues long. Germline loops: CDR1 SGHTA, CDR2 FQGNSA. CDR3 sequence (DNA): TGTGCCAGCAGCTTAAGTCAGACCACAGATACGCAGTATTTT. Translation: CASSLSQTTDTQYF.

The rearrangement joins TRBV28 to TRBJ2-7, with D perhaps given as TRBD1 or TRBD2 (5 bases each). Trimming stripped 1 base from V and 6 bases from J, with 10 bases between. CDR1 is MDHEN and CDR2 is SYDVKM in the germline V gene. The CDR3 spans 13 residues. DNA of the CDR3: TGTGCCAGCAGTTTATTACCCGGGGCCGAGCAGTACTTC. Translated: CASSLLPGAEQYF. The entire variable domain, with the rest obtained from reference TRBV28 and TRBJ2-7, is as follows: DVKVTQSSRYLVKRTGEKVFLECVQDMDHENMFWYRQDPGLGLRLIYFSYDVKMKEKGDIPEGYSVSREKKERFSLILESASTNQTSMYLCASSLLPGAEQYFGPGTRLTVT.

This sequence joins TRBV2 and TRBJ2-2; D is uncertain. This CDR3 contains 14 residues. The germline CDR1 and CDR2 sequences are SNHLY and FYNNEI. V lost 3 bases to trimming and J lost 6 bases, with 11 bases between them. CDR3 region: CASSELEWSGELFF. CDR3 sequence (DNA): TGTGCCAGCAGTGAGTTGGAGTGGTCCGGGGAGCTGTTTTTT.

J is TRBJ1-5 and V is TRBV6-6; D perhaps matches TRBD1 (5 bases). Trimming cost V 8 bases and J 1 base, with 6 bases left between them. CDR3 size: 12 residues. Germline V gives CDR1 MNHNY, CDR2 SVGAGI (reference sequence). The CDR3 DNA reads as TGTGCCAGCGGGGGGAGCAATCAGCCCCAGCATTTT. Translating it yields CASGGSNQPQHF.

This clonotype was detected only a few times. The gene calls are TRBV7-8 and TRBJ2-3, with no clear D. V lost 5 bases and J lost 2, with 17 bases in between. The CDR3 loop spans 16 amino acids. Germline V gives CDR1 SGHVS, CDR2 FQNEAQ. The DNA of the CDR3 is TGTGCCAGCAGCCCTCGGGCCCTCCCCTCCACAGATACGCAGTATTTT. Its translation: CASSPRALPSTDTQYF.

The rearrangement uses TRBV7-2 and TRBJ2-3; 8 nucleotides align to TRBD1. This CDR3 has 16 amino acids. The junction had 6 bases not matched to a gene; V was cut back by 3 bases and J by 1 base. Germline V gene lookup returns CDR1 SGHTA and CDR2 FQGNSA. For the CDR3, the DNA is TGTGCCAGCAGCTTTGGCAGGGGGCGAGGCACAGATACGCAGTATTTT. Its protein product is CASSFGRGRGTDTQYF.

This clonotype has more than one count but fewer than ten. The CDR3 sequence: CASKTYVGTALGGGYTF. Written as DNA, the CDR3 is TGCGCCAGCAAAACATATGTCGGGACAGCCCTGGGCGGAGGCTACACCTTC. This rearrangement joins TRBV4-1 to TRBJ1-2, with 7 bases aligning to TRBD1. Germline CDR1 reads MGHRA; CDR2 reads YSYEKL. Losses at the gene ends were 7 bases for V and 8 bases for J; bases not matched to a gene: 22. The CDR3 totals 17 residues.

The table lists this clonotype with a few counts. This chain links TRBV28 with TRBJ1-2; D call uncertain. This CDR3 has 13 residues. CDR1 and CDR2 (germline): MDHEN, SYDVKM. The V and J ends lost 4 bases and 4 bases respectively, with 10 bases between them. CDR3 nucleotides: TGTGCCAGCAGTTCGGATGTCGCCTATGGCTACACCTTC. Translating it yields CASSSDVAYGYTF.

This clonotype occurred a few times. V and J are TRBV2 and TRBJ1-5; no definite D call. V was clipped by 5 bases and J by 2 bases, with 10 bases between them. The CDR3 covers 14 residues. Germline V gene lookup returns CDR1 SNHLY and CDR2 FYNNEI. The CDR3 region has the DNA TGTGCCAGCAGTCAGGAGGTTGGCAATCAGCCCCAGCATTTT. Protein: CASSQEVGNQPQHF.

V usage is TRBV6-2 or TRBV6-3 and J usage is TRBJ2-4, with D unclear. The germline V gene encodes CDR1 MNHEY and CDR2 SVGEGT. This CDR3 has 13 residues. V lost 0 bases to trimming and J lost 8 bases, with 8 bases between them. This CDR3 reads CASSYSNADIQYF. CDR3 nucleotide sequence: TGTGCCAGCAGTTACTCGAATGCGGACATTCAGTACTTC.

This clonotype was recorded a few times. The chain joins TRBV28 to TRBJ1-5, with D maybe TRBD1 (5 bases). Germline CDR1 MDHEN, CDR2 SYDVKM. The CDR3 has 17 residues. Trimming cost V 9 bases and J 0 bases, with 21 bases left between them. The CDR3 DNA reads as TGTGCCAGTCTACCCTCCCCGGGGGTATATAGCAATCAGCCCCAGCATTTT. This encodes CASLPSPGVYSNQPQHF.

This chain uses TRBV12-3 or TRBV12-4 with TRBJ1-1, with D hard to call. The ends were cut back, 1 base at V and 6 bases at J, with 12 bases in the middle. The CDR3 has 14 amino acids. CDR3 nucleotides: TGTGCCAGCAGTTTAGAGAGAAGGATGCCTGAAGCTTTCTTT. This translates into CASSLERRMPEAFF.

This clonotype was seen only a few times. The rearrangement uses TRBV7-8 and TRBJ2-1, with 9 bases aligning to TRBD1. The germline gives CDR1 SGHVS, CDR2 FQNEAQ. The CDR3 length is 15 residues. Trimming at V came to 5 bases and at J to 2 bases, leaving 4 bases not matched to a gene. The CDR3 DNA reads as TGTGCCAGCAGCCGGGACAGGGTCACCTACAATGAGCAGTTCTTC. Translated: CASSRDRVTYNEQFF.

This clonotype was seen only a few times. The chain is built from TRBV7-9 and TRBJ2-3, with D perhaps TRBD1 or TRBD2 (5 bases each). Germline V gene sequence: CDR1 SEHNR, CDR2 FQNEAQ (reference sequence). Trimming took 8 bases from V and 2 from J, leaving 14 bases between them. The CDR3 consists of 14 residues. This chain's CDR3 is CASSGTQFTDTQYF. The CDR3 region has the DNA TGTGCCAGCTCCGGGACCCAATTCACAGATACGCAGTATTTT.

This clonotype was seen only a few times. The V and J genes are TRBV7-9 and TRBJ2-1, with TRBD2 matching over 7 bases. CDR1 and CDR2 (germline): SEHNR, FQNEAQ (reference sequence). The CDR3 is 17 residues long. Losses at the gene ends were 5 bases for V and 8 bases for J; bases not matched to a gene: 18. The CDR3 DNA reads TGTGCCAGCAGCCCACGACCCGCAGGGCAACGGGGGGATGAGCAGTTCTTC. Protein sequence: CASSPRPAGQRGDEQFF.